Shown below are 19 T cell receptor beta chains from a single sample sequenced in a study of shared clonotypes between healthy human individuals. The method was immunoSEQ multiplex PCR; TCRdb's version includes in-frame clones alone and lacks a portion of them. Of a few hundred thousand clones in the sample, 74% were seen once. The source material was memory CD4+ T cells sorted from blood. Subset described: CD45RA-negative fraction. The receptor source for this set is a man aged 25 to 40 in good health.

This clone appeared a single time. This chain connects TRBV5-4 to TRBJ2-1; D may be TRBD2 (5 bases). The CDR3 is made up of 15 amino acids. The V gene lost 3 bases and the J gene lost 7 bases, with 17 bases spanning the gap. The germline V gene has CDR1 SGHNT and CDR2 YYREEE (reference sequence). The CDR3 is CASSYTSSLVNEQFF. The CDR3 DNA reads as TGTGCCAGCAGCTATACTAGTAGCTTGGTGAATGAGCAGTTCTTC.

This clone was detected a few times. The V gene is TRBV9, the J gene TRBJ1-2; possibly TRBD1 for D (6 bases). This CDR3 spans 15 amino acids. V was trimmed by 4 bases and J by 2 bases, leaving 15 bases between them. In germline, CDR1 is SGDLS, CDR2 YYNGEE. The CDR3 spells CASSPRQDSNYGYTF. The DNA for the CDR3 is TGTGCCAGCAGCCCCCGACAGGATTCCAACTATGGCTACACCTTC. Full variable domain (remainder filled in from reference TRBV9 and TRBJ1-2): DSGVTQTPKHLITATGQRVTLRCSPRSGDLSVYWYQQSLDQGLQFLIQYYNGEERAKGNILERFSAQQFPDLHSELNLSSLELGDSALYFCASSPRQDSNYGYTFGSGTRLTVV.

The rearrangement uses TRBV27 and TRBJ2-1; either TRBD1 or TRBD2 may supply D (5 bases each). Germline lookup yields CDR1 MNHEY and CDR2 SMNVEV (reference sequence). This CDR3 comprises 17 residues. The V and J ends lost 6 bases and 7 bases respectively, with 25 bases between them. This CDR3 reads CASSPTSLGDSGNEQFF. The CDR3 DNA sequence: TGTGCCAGCAGCCCTACTAGTCTGGGCGACAGTGGGAATGAGCAGTTCTTC.

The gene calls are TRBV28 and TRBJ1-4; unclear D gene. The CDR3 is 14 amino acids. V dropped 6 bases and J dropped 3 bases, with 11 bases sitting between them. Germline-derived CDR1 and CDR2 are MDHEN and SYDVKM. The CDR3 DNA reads TGTGCCAGCAGCACGGGCGGGGCTAATGAAAAACTGTTTTTT. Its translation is CASSTGGANEKLFF.

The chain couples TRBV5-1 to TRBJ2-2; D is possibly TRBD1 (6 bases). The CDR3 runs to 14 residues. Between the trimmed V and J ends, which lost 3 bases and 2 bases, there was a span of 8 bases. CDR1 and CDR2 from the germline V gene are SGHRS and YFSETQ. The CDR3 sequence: CASSSTGNTGELFF. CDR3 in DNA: TGCGCCAGCAGCTCGACAGGAAACACCGGGGAGCTGTTTTTT.

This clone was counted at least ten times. The CDR3 sequence is CASELALDTQYF. The CDR3 DNA reads as TGTGCCAGCGAATTGGCATTAGATACGCAGTATTTT. V and J are TRBV2 and TRBJ2-3; D not resolved. The CDR3 covers 12 residues. CDR1 and CDR2 (germline): SNHLY, FYNNEI. Trimming took off 8 bases at V and 5 bases at J, with 11 bases between the two ends.

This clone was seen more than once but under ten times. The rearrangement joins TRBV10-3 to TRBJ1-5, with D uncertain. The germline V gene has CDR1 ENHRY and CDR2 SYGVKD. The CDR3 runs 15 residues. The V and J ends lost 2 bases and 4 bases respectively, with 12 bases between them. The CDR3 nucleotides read TGTGCCATCAGTGAGGCACACATGGGAAATCAGCCCCAGCATTTT. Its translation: CAISEAHMGNQPQHF.

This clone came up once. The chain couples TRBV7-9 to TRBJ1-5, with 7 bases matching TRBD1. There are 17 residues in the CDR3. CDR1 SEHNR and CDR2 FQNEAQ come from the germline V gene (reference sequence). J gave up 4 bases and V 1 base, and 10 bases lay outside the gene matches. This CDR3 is CASSLVGYRGMNQPQHF. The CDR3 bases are TGTGCCAGCAGCTTAGTAGGCTACAGGGGCATGAATCAGCCCCAGCATTTT.

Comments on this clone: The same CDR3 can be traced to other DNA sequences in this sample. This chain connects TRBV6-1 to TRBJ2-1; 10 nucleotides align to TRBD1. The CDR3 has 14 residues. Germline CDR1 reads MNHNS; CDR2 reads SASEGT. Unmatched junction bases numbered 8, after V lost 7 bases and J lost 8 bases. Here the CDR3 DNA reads TGTGCCAGCACACGAAGGGACAGGGGTGATGAGCAGTTCTTC. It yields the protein CASTRRDRGDEQFF.

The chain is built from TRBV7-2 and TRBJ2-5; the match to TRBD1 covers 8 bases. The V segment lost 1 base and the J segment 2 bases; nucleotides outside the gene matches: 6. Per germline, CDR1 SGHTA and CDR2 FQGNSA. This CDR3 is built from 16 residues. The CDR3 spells CASSLVPGQGQETQYF. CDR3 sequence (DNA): TGTGCCAGCAGCTTAGTCCCCGGACAGGGACAAGAGACCCAGTACTTC. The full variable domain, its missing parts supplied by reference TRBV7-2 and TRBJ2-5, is GAGVSQSPSNKVTEKGKDVELRCDPISGHTALYWYRQSLGQGLEFLIYFQGNSAPDKSGLPSDRFSAERTGGSVSTLTIQRTQQEDSAVYLCASSLVPGQGQETQYFGPGTRLLVL.

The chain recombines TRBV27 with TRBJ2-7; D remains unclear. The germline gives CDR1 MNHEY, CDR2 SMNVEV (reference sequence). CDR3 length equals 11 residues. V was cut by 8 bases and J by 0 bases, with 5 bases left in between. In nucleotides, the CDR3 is TGTGCCAGCGACCGCTCCTACGAGCAGTACTTC. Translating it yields CASDRSYEQYF.

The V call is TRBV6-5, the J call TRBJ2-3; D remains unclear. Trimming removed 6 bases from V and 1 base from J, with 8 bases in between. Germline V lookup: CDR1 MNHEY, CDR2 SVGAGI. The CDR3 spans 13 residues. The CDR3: CASSREGTDTQYF. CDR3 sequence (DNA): TGTGCCAGCAGCCGAGAAGGCACAGATACGCAGTATTTT.

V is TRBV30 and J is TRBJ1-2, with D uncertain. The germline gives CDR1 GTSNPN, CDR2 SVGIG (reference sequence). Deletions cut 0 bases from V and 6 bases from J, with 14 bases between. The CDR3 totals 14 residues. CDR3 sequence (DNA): TGTGCCTGGAGTGTTGTCCCCTTAGGAAATGGCTACACCTTC. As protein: CAWSVVPLGNGYTF.

The CDR3 here is CASSILAGGKETQYF. In DNA, the CDR3 is TGTGCCAGCAGTATACTAGCGGGAGGGAAAGAGACCCAGTACTTC. The rearrangement uses TRBV27 and TRBJ2-5; TRBD2 agrees at 13 bases. The germline CDR1 and CDR2 sequences are MNHEY and SMNVEV (reference sequence). The CDR3 has 15 amino acids. V trimming: 5 bases; J trimming: 3 bases; junction bases outside the gene matches: 3.

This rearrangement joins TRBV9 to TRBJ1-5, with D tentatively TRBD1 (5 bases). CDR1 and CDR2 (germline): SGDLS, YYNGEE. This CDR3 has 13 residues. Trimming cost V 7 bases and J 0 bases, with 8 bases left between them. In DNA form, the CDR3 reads TGTGCCAGCGGCAGGGATAGCAATCAGCCCCAGCATTTT. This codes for CASGRDSNQPQHF.

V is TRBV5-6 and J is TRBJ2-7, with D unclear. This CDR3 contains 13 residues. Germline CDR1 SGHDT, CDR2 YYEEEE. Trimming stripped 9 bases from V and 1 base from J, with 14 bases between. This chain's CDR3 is CATLKRGSYEQYF. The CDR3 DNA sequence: TGTGCCACCCTCAAGAGAGGTTCCTACGAGCAGTACTTC.

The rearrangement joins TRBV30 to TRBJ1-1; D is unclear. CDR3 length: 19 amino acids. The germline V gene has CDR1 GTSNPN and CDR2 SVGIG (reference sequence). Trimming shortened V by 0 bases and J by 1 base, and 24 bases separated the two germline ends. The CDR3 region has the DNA TGTGCCTGGAGTGTGGAATTTTGGGTAGGGCAGACGCGGAACACTGAAGCTTTCTTT. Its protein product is CAWSVEFWVGQTRNTEAFF.

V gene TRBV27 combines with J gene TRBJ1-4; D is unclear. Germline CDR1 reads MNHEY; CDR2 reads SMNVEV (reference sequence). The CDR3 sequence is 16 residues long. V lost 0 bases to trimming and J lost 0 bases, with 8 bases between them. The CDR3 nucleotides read TGTGCCAGCAGTTTATCGTGGAGAGCAACTAATGAAAAACTGTTTTTT. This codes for CASSLSWRATNEKLFF.

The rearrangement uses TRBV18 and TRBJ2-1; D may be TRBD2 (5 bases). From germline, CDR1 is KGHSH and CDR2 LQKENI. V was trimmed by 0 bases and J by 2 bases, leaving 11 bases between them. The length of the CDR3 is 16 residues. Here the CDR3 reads CASSPPSRVTYNEQFF. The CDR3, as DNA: TGTGCCAGCTCACCACCATCGAGGGTTACCTACAATGAGCAGTTCTTC.